This T cell receptor (beta chain) was recovered during a study of T cell responses to AZD1222 COVID-19 vaccine (dated by TCRdb to the early 2020s). In the study overall: AZD1222 recipients whose second dose came at about 4 weeks and those whose second dose came at about 12 weeks were combined into one group, since spike-specific TCR depth and breadth did not differ between the two schedules. TCR sequencing was performed for roughly 250 trial participants, of whom about 200 were given two doses of AZD1222 and around 25 were given two doses of MenACWY control vaccine. Trial participants were enrolled by age into subgroups of 18-55, 56-69 and 70-plus years, and 148, 28 and 57 TCR-sequenced participants, respectively, were included in these subgroups.

On this clone itself: This receptor's antigen is unknown. Base-call qualities are not available, and no considerably larger clone is one nucleotide away.

The germline V gene supplies CDR1 MNHEY and CDR2 SVGAGI. The junction carries 12 bases between V and J, which are trimmed by 2 bases and 5 bases respectively. The CDR3 measures 14 amino acids from cysteine to phenylalanine. Left in the record is the CDR3 DNA by itself, 42 bases read in frame from the first base. The time point label, read with the paper, signifies: baseline before first vaccination. Vaccinee samples came from UK trials COV001 and COV002, including a single-blind randomized controlled phase 2/3 trial of AZD1222 (ChAdOx1 nCoV-19) in healthy adults. For TCRbeta chain sequencing, PBMC samples were collected from trial participants at day 0 and at day 28 after the second dose. The CDR3 regions of human TCRbeta chains were subjected to immunosequencing. The authors' analysis ran thus. TCRs in the repertoires were compared against a reference library of SARS-CoV-2-specific TCRs that had been generated with the MIRA antigen-specificity platform. Breadth was defined as the fraction of unique TCRs that were SARS-CoV-2-associated. Depth was defined as the fraction of total T cells that were SARS-CoV-2-associated. Each spike-specific TCR was assigned to its reactive spike region and to a CD4 or CD8 class using the MIRA data. Log10-transformed breadth and depth values were compared by one-way ANOVA with Sidak's multiple comparisons tests. TCRdb's version of the immuneACCESS table is confined to in-frame rearrangements and falls short of the full clone set. An unresolved V gene accounts for under half of the shortfall where checked; the remainder is of unknown origin. V, J and clone size are those of that table, while D and trimming were read from the DNA. The sample table contains 98,000 or so clones; only one count was recorded for approximately 91% of them. The ten largest clones take up under 20% of the sample.

Results and caveats for the whole study, not just this receptor: Spike-specific TCR breadth and depth rose significantly after two AZD1222 doses compared with day 0 and with MenACWY recipients. Participants were mostly white British and included more females than males, and it was suggested by the authors that clonal diversity may have been underestimated. In the small 56-69-year group, the increase in depth fell short of significance, most likely because of low power. Only six or seven AZD1222 recipients were SARS-CoV-2 seropositive at baseline, limiting conclusions about previously exposed vaccinees. No day 14 peak-response samples were available, so repertoires were characterized only after the peak T cell response. CD4 TCRs associated with the vaccine covered the entire spike protein, and the dominant responses were in regions 160-218 and 743-854. Reportedly, almost half of the unique spike-specific TCRs recognized epitopes lying outside the regions that are mutated in the B.1.351 and B.1.1.7 variants.

The sequence was collected from an adult in good health. The V and J segments used are TRBV6-5 and TRBJ1-1; no confident D gene assignment can be made. The source was peripheral blood, collected on day 0 of AZD1222 vaccination. The CDR3 loop reads CASSYKIGGTEAFF. The bases are TGTGCCAGCAGTTACAAGATCGGAGGAACTGAAGCTTTCTTT.